This T cell receptor (beta chain) was recorded in a study of cytomegalovirus exposure and HLA in healthy donors. Study-wide points: Exclusion applied to some V segments, including TRBV6-2 and TRBV6-3, as they were indistinguishable.

On this clone itself: Its target is unknown.

Donors were ostensibly healthy at sampling, although undocumented immune exposures were probable. The trim removed 5 bases at V and 5 bases at J, leaving 6 bases unmatched. CDR3 length: 15 residues. In germline, CDR1 is MNHEY, CDR2 SMNVEV (reference sequence). The PCR used 60 Vbeta and 13 Jbeta primers. Sequenced by immunoSEQ multiplex PCR; TCRdb stores in-frame clones only, minus some. The repertoire holds a few hundred thousand clones, about 82% seen once, with 2.5% to 3.5% in the top ten. This receptor was identified in a man between 25 and 39 years old in good health and CMV-seronegative. The rearrangement uses TRBV27 and TRBJ1-5, with TRBD1 identical over 10 bases. The sample taken for sequencing was PBMCs. The chain's CDR3 is CASSPGTGVHQPQHF. The CDR3 DNA reads TGTGCCAGCAGTCCCGGGACAGGGGTCCATCAGCCCCAGCATTTT.